This is a list of T cell receptor beta chains from one sample in a study of Graves' ophthalmopathy and Graves' hyperthyroidism. TCRdb analysed the multiplex PCR reads with MiXCR anew, one entry per CDR3 protein. The sample holds approximately 410,000 distinct CDR3 sequences, less than 20% seen once. The sample was peripheral blood. The receptors were gathered from a woman between 18 and 29 years old with stable Graves' hyperthyroidism. CDR3s include the opening cysteine and the closing phenylalanine or tryptophan. The order of the fields is clone size, V gene, J gene, D gene, CDR3 protein, CDR3 DNA. D genes are given only for firm matches. The size entry is marked missing in some rows and otherwise reads once, few, many or a size class.

clone_size: many; v_call: TRBV12-3/TRBV12-4; j_call: TRBJ1-2; d_call: -; cdr3_aa: CASIQGGSGYTF; cdr3_nt: TGTGCCAGCATCCAGGGAGGTTCTGGCTACACCTTC
clone_size: -; v_call: TRBV2; j_call: TRBJ2-1; d_call: -; cdr3_aa: CASSEMRREQFF; cdr3_nt: TGTGCCAGCAGTGAAATGAGGCGTGAGCAGTTCTTC
clone_size: many; v_call: TRBV28; j_call: TRBJ1-6; d_call: -; cdr3_aa: CASIPLGTSRESPLHF; cdr3_nt: TGTGCCAGCATTCCACTTGGGACTTCGAGGGAGTCACCCCTCCACTTT
clone_size: -; v_call: TRBV2; j_call: TRBJ2-2; d_call: -; cdr3_aa: CASINLPPLELFF; cdr3_nt: TGTGCCAGCATAAACCTGCCCCCGCTGGAGCTGTTTTTT
clone_size: -; v_call: TRBV7-3; j_call: TRBJ2-5; d_call: -; cdr3_aa: CASSLGGNSETQYF; cdr3_nt: TGTGCCAGCAGCTTAGGAGGGAATAGCGAGACCCAGTACTTC
clone_size: once; v_call: TRBV24-1; j_call: TRBJ2-7; d_call: TRBD2; cdr3_aa: CVTSPAGAGEQYF; cdr3_nt: TGTGTCACCAGTCCAGCGGGAGCTGGGGAGCAGTACTTC
clone_size: -; v_call: TRBV18; j_call: TRBJ2-5; d_call: -; cdr3_aa: CASSPRMGRGETQYF; cdr3_nt: TGTGCCAGCTCACCACGGATGGGTAGAGGGGAGACCCAGTACTTC
clone_size: many; v_call: TRBV12-3/TRBV12-4; j_call: TRBJ1-5; d_call: -; cdr3_aa: CASTKGSGTSNQPQHF; cdr3_nt: TGTGCCAGCACTAAAGGGAGCGGTACATCCAATCAGCCCCAGCATTTT
clone_size: many; v_call: TRBV5-1; j_call: TRBJ1-1; d_call: -; cdr3_aa: CASSVLGSGKTEAFF; cdr3_nt: TGCGCCAGCAGCGTTCTAGGGTCGGGAAAGACTGAAGCTTTCTTT
clone_size: many; v_call: TRBV4-1; j_call: TRBJ2-2; d_call: TRBD1; cdr3_aa: CASSQVDRVVGELFF; cdr3_nt: TGCGCCAGCAGCCAAGTCGACAGGGTGGTCGGGGAGCTGTTTTTT
clone_size: -; v_call: TRBV18; j_call: TRBJ1-1; d_call: -; cdr3_aa: CASSPGGSRRDTEALF; cdr3_nt: TGTGCCAGCTCACCAGGGGGGTCTAGAAGAGACACTGAAGCTCTCTTT
clone_size: -; v_call: TRBV29-1; j_call: TRBJ2-7; d_call: -; cdr3_aa: CSVDEGAYEQYF; cdr3_nt: TGCAGCGTTGATGAAGGGGCCTACGAGCAGTACTTC
clone_size: many; v_call: TRBV6-2/TRBV6-3; j_call: TRBJ1-2; d_call: -; cdr3_aa: CASSGPSYGYTF; cdr3_nt: TGTGCCAGCTCCGGCCCGAGCTATGGCTACACCTTC
clone_size: many; v_call: TRBV20-1; j_call: TRBJ2-7; d_call: TRBD1; cdr3_aa: CSARAGGPGQGTYEQYF; cdr3_nt: TGCAGTGCTAGAGCAGGAGGGCCGGGACAGGGCACCTACGAGCAGTACTTC
clone_size: -; v_call: TRBV12-3/TRBV12-4; j_call: TRBJ1-5; d_call: -; cdr3_aa: CASSIGQAADRPQHF; cdr3_nt: TGTGCCAGCAGTATTGGACAAGCCGCGGATCGGCCCCAGCATTTT
clone_size: many; v_call: TRBV2; j_call: TRBJ1-5; d_call: -; cdr3_aa: CASSDWERLYQPQHF; cdr3_nt: TGTGCCAGCAGTGATTGGGAAAGGTTATATCAGCCCCAGCATTTT
clone_size: many; v_call: TRBV29-1; j_call: TRBJ2-7; d_call: TRBD2; cdr3_aa: CSVWTSGGPSYEQYF; cdr3_nt: TGCAGCGTATGGACTAGCGGGGGCCCCTCCTACGAGCAGTACTTC
clone_size: -; v_call: TRBV7-6; j_call: TRBJ2-7; d_call: -; cdr3_aa: CASSFASTGESSYEQYF; cdr3_nt: TGTGCCAGCAGCTTTGCGTCAACGGGGGAGAGCTCCTACGAGCAGTACTTC
clone_size: many; v_call: TRBV20-1; j_call: TRBJ2-5; d_call: -; cdr3_aa: CSARVNLQETQYF; cdr3_nt: TGCAGTGCTAGAGTTAACCTCCAAGAGACCCAGTACTTC
clone_size: -; v_call: TRBV19; j_call: TRBJ1-6; d_call: TRBD1; cdr3_aa: CASSPDTGGAQNNSPLHF; cdr3_nt: TGTGCCAGTAGTCCCGACACAGGGGGCGCCCAAAATAATTCACCCCTCCACTTT
clone_size: many; v_call: TRBV6-5; j_call: TRBJ1-6; d_call: -; cdr3_aa: CASSLPQGGLLNSPLHF; cdr3_nt: TGTGCCAGCAGTTTACCCCAAGGGGGGCTACTAAATTCACCCCTCCACTTT
clone_size: -; v_call: TRBV5-6; j_call: TRBJ2-1; d_call: -; cdr3_aa: CASNSRVKNNEQFF; cdr3_nt: TGTGCCTCAAATTCCAGGGTCAAAAACAATGAGCAGTTCTTC
clone_size: many; v_call: TRBV4-2; j_call: TRBJ1-6; d_call: -; cdr3_aa: CASSQDPGSSYNSPLHF; cdr3_nt: TGTGCCAGCAGCCAAGATCCAGGGAGCTCCTATAATTCACCCCTCCACTTT
clone_size: many; v_call: TRBV6-1; j_call: TRBJ1-5; d_call: -; cdr3_aa: CASSEMGVRNQPQHF; cdr3_nt: TGTGCCAGCAGTGAAATGGGCGTCAGAAATCAGCCCCAGCATTTT
clone_size: few; v_call: TRBV20-1; j_call: TRBJ2-2; d_call: -; cdr3_aa: CSARDGKSGGELFF; cdr3_nt: TGCAGTGCTAGAGACGGGAAGTCCGGCGGGGAGCTGTTTTTT
clone_size: -; v_call: TRBV7-8; j_call: TRBJ1-1; d_call: -; cdr3_aa: CASSISMRNTEAFF; cdr3_nt: TGTGCCAGCAGCATCAGTATGAGAAACACTGAAGCTTTCTTT
clone_size: few; v_call: TRBV20-1; j_call: TRBJ2-3; d_call: TRBD1; cdr3_aa: CSATPRTGSTDTQYF; cdr3_nt: TGCAGTGCTACACCCAGGACAGGGAGCACAGATACGCAGTATTTT
clone_size: many; v_call: TRBV19; j_call: TRBJ2-4; d_call: -; cdr3_aa: CASSGLGSAKNIQYF; cdr3_nt: TGTGCCAGTAGTGGTTTGGGTTCAGCCAAAAACATTCAGTACTTC
clone_size: many; v_call: TRBV7-9; j_call: TRBJ2-7; d_call: TRBD1; cdr3_aa: CASSWEGDRGTEQYF; cdr3_nt: TGTGCCAGCAGCTGGGAGGGGGACAGGGGAACCGAGCAGTACTTC
clone_size: few; v_call: TRBV5-1; j_call: TRBJ2-5; d_call: TRBD2; cdr3_aa: CASSLGGGMETQYF; cdr3_nt: TGCGCCAGCAGCTTGGGCGGGGGAATGGAGACCCAGTACTTC
clone_size: many; v_call: TRBV27; j_call: TRBJ1-1; d_call: -; cdr3_aa: CASSRAGPNTEAFF; cdr3_nt: TGTGCCAGCAGTCGGGCAGGGCCGAACACTGAAGCTTTCTTT
clone_size: many; v_call: TRBV6-5; j_call: TRBJ1-6; d_call: TRBD1; cdr3_aa: CASSYSVRGSSYNSPLHF; cdr3_nt: TGTGCCAGCAGTTACTCGGTCAGGGGGAGCTCCTATAATTCACCCCTCCACTTT
clone_size: many; v_call: TRBV12-5; j_call: TRBJ1-1; d_call: -; cdr3_aa: CASAQILGTEAFF; cdr3_nt: TGTGCTAGTGCCCAAATATTGGGAACTGAAGCTTTCTTT
clone_size: -; v_call: TRBV9; j_call: TRBJ2-7; d_call: -; cdr3_aa: CASSYLRRGYYEQYF; cdr3_nt: TGTGCCAGCAGTTACTTAAGGCGGGGATACTACGAGCAGTACTTC
clone_size: many; v_call: TRBV12-3/TRBV12-4; j_call: TRBJ2-7; d_call: -; cdr3_aa: CASSLSGISYEQYF; cdr3_nt: TGTGCCAGCAGTTTAAGTGGGATCTCCTACGAGCAGTACTTC
clone_size: many; v_call: TRBV7-2; j_call: TRBJ1-1; d_call: -; cdr3_aa: CASSSPHTNLNTEAFF; cdr3_nt: TGTGCCAGCAGCTCACCGCATACAAACCTGAACACTGAAGCTTTCTTT
clone_size: many; v_call: TRBV25-1; j_call: TRBJ1-2; d_call: TRBD1; cdr3_aa: CASSLHPGQSYYGYTF; cdr3_nt: TGTGCCAGCAGTCTCCACCCGGGACAGAGCTACTATGGCTACACCTTC
clone_size: many; v_call: TRBV4-1; j_call: TRBJ1-1; d_call: -; cdr3_aa: CASSRIRAGVGDTEAFF; cdr3_nt: TGCGCCAGCAGCCGTATCCGAGCTGGGGTAGGCGACACTGAAGCTTTCTTT
clone_size: many; v_call: TRBV6-1; j_call: TRBJ1-6; d_call: -; cdr3_aa: CASSTTRGSPLHF; cdr3_nt: TGTGCCAGCAGTACGACCCGGGGATCACCCCTCCACTTT
clone_size: many; v_call: TRBV5-5; j_call: TRBJ2-7; d_call: TRBD1; cdr3_aa: CASSWRDRGRYEQYF; cdr3_nt: TGTGCCAGCAGCTGGAGGGACAGGGGGCGGTACGAGCAGTACTTC
clone_size: many; v_call: TRBV6-1; j_call: TRBJ1-1; d_call: -; cdr3_aa: CASRNPEPGNTEAFF; cdr3_nt: TGTGCCAGCAGGAACCCCGAGCCGGGGAACACTGAAGCTTTCTTT
clone_size: many; v_call: TRBV6-1; j_call: TRBJ1-1; d_call: -; cdr3_aa: CASSLGRSDKAFF; cdr3_nt: TGTGCCAGCAGTCTAGGAAGGTCAGATAAAGCTTTCTTT
clone_size: few; v_call: TRBV20-1; j_call: TRBJ1-1; d_call: -; cdr3_aa: CSARSGGVTEAFF; cdr3_nt: TGCAGTGCCCGTAGCGGGGGCGTTACTGAAGCTTTCTTT
clone_size: few; v_call: TRBV4-1; j_call: TRBJ2-7; d_call: -; cdr3_aa: CASSRADREGEQYF; cdr3_nt: TGCGCCAGCAGCCGAGCGGACAGGGAGGGCGAGCAGTACTTC
clone_size: many; v_call: TRBV11-3; j_call: TRBJ1-1; d_call: TRBD1; cdr3_aa: CASSFPDRDTEAFF; cdr3_nt: TGTGCCAGCAGCTTTCCGGACAGGGACACTGAAGCTTTCTTT
clone_size: many; v_call: TRBV6-2/TRBV6-3; j_call: TRBJ1-2; d_call: -; cdr3_aa: CASRNRDGANYGYTF; cdr3_nt: TGTGCCAGCAGAAACCGGGACGGAGCTAACTATGGCTACACCTTC
clone_size: many; v_call: TRBV12-3/TRBV12-4; j_call: TRBJ1-2; d_call: -; cdr3_aa: CASSLEGGGGYGYTF; cdr3_nt: TGTGCCAGCAGTTTAGAAGGGGGGGGTGGCTATGGCTACACCTTC
clone_size: many; v_call: TRBV6-5; j_call: TRBJ2-7; d_call: -; cdr3_aa: CASSYSRDSSYEQYF; cdr3_nt: TGTGCCAGCAGTTACTCGCGGGACTCAAGCTACGAGCAGTACTTC
clone_size: many; v_call: TRBV7-2; j_call: TRBJ2-7; d_call: -; cdr3_aa: CASSLEAGTYEQYF; cdr3_nt: TGTGCCAGCAGCTTAGAGGCGGGGACCTACGAGCAGTACTTC
clone_size: many; v_call: TRBV7-9; j_call: TRBJ2-5; d_call: TRBD2; cdr3_aa: CASSWRTSGGRQETQYF; cdr3_nt: TGTGCCAGCAGCTGGAGGACTAGCGGGGGGCGGCAGGAGACCCAGTACTTC
clone_size: many; v_call: TRBV12-3/TRBV12-4; j_call: TRBJ1-1; d_call: TRBD1; cdr3_aa: CASSVGQYTEAFF; cdr3_nt: TGTGCCAGCAGTGTGGGACAGTACACTGAAGCTTTCTTT
clone_size: few; v_call: TRBV7-9; j_call: TRBJ1-1; d_call: -; cdr3_aa: CASSLSSALNTEAFF; cdr3_nt: TGTGCCAGCAGCTTAAGTTCAGCCTTGAACACTGAAGCTTTCTTT
clone_size: many; v_call: TRBV2; j_call: TRBJ2-6; d_call: TRBD1; cdr3_aa: CASSSDRAGANVLTF; cdr3_nt: TGTGCCAGCAGTTCGGACAGGGCTGGGGCCAACGTCCTGACTTTC
clone_size: -; v_call: TRBV18; j_call: TRBJ2-5; d_call: -; cdr3_aa: CASSPSIGGGETQYF; cdr3_nt: TGTGCCAGCTCACCCAGCATAGGGGGAGGAGAGACCCAGTACTTC
clone_size: many; v_call: TRBV11-2; j_call: TRBJ1-1; d_call: TRBD1; cdr3_aa: CASSSRDRWDTEAFF; cdr3_nt: TGTGCCAGCAGCTCCAGGGACAGATGGGACACTGAAGCTTTCTTT
clone_size: -; v_call: TRBV12-3/TRBV12-4; j_call: TRBJ1-1; d_call: -; cdr3_aa: CASSIRTGAAAEAFF; cdr3_nt: TGTGCCAGCAGTATTCGTACGGGGGCGGCGGCTGAAGCTTTCTTT
clone_size: -; v_call: TRBV7-8; j_call: TRBJ2-2; d_call: -; cdr3_aa: CASGLRTNTGELFF; cdr3_nt: TGTGCCAGCGGACTACGAACGAACACCGGGGAGCTGTTTTTT